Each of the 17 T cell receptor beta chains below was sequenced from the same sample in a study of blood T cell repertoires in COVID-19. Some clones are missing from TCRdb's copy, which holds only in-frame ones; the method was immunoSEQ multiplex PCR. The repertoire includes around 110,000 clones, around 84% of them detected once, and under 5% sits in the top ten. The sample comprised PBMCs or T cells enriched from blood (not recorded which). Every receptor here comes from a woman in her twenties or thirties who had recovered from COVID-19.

This CDR3 is CASTRDRVDEKLFF. The DNA for the CDR3 is TGTGCCAGCACCCGGGACAGGGTCGATGAAAAACTGTTTTTT. The V gene is TRBV7-8, the J gene TRBJ1-4, with TRBD1 matching 9 bases. V trimming: 7 bases; J trimming: 6 bases; junction bases outside the gene matches: 6. The germline CDR1 and CDR2 sequences are SGHVS and FQNEAQ. The length of the CDR3 is 14 residues.

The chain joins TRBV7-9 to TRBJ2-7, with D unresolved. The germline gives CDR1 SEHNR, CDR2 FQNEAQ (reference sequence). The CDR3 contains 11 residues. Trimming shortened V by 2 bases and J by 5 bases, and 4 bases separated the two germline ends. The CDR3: CASSLRDEQYF. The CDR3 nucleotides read TGTGCCAGCAGCTTACGAGACGAGCAGTACTTC.

The chain's CDR3 is CAGSTGKSPLHF. The DNA for the CDR3 is TGTGCCGGTAGCACAGGGAAGTCACCCCTCCACTTT. This chain connects TRBV30 to TRBJ1-6; tentatively, D is TRBD1 (6 bases). Between the trimmed V and J ends, which lost 8 bases and 10 bases, there was a span of 15 bases. This CDR3 is built from 12 residues. From germline, CDR1 is GTSNPN and CDR2 SVGIG (reference sequence).

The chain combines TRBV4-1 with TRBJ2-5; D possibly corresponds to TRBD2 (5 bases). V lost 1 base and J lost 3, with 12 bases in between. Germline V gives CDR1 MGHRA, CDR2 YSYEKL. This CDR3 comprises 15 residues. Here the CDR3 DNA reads TGCGCCAGCAGCCAAGTTGGTGCGGGTGAAGAGACCCAGTACTTC. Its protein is CASSQVGAGEETQYF.

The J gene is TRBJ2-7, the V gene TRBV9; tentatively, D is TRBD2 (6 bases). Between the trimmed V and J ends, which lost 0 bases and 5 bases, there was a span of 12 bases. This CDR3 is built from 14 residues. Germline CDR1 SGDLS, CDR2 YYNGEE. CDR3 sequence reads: CASSVAGRDDEQYF. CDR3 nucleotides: TGTGCCAGCAGCGTAGCTGGGCGGGATGACGAGCAGTACTTC.

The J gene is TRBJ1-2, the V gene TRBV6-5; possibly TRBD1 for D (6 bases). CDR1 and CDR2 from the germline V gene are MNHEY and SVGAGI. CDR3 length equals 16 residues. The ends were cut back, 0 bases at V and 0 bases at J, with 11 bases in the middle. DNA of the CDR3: TGTGCCAGCAGTTACTCTGGGACATTGGCTAACTATGGCTACACCTTC. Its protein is CASSYSGTLANYGYTF.

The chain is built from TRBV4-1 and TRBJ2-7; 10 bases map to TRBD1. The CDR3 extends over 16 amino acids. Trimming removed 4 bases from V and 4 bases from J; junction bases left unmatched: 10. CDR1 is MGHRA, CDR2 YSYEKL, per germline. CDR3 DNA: TGCGCCAGCAGCCCAGCGCCGACAGGGGGCGTTTACGAGCAGTACTTC. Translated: CASSPAPTGGVYEQYF.

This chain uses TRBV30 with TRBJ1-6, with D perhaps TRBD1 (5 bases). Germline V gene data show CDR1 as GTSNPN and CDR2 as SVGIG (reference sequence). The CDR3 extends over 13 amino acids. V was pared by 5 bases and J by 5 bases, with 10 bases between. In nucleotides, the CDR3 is TGTGCCTGGGGGACCGGGAATAATTCACCCCTCCACTTT. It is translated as CAWGTGNNSPLHF.

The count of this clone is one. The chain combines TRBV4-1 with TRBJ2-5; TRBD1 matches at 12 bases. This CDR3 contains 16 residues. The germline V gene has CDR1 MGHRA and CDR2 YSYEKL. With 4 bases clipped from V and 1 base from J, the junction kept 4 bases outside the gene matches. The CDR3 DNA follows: TGCGCCAGCAGCCCCCGGGACAGGGGGCGCCAAGAGACCCAGTACTTC. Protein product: CASSPRDRGRQETQYF.

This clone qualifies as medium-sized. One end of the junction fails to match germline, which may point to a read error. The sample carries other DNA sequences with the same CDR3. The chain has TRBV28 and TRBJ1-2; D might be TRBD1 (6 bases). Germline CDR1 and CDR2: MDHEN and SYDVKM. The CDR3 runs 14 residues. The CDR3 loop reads CAPAGGGRAYGYTF. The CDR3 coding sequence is TGCGCCCCTGCGGGGGGGGGCCGGGCCTATGGCTACACCTTC.

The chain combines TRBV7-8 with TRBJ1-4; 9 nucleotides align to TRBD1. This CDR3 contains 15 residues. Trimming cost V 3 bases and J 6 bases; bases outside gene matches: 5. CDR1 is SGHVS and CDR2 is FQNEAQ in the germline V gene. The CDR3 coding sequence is TGTGCCAGCAGCTTGTACAGGGGGCGAGATGAAAAACTGTTTTTT. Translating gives CASSLYRGRDEKLFF.

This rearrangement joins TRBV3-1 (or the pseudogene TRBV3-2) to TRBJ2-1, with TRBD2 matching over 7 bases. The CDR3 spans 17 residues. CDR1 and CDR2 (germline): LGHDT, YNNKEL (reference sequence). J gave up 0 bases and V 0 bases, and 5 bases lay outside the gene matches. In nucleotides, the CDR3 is TGTGCCAGCAGCCAAGATTCCCTAGCGGTCTCCTACAATGAGCAGTTCTTC. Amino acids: CASSQDSLAVSYNEQFF.

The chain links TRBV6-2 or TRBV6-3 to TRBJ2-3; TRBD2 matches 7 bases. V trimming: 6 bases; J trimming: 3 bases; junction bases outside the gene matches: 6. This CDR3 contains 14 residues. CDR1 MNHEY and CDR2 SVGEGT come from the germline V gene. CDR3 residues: CASSRTSGTDTQYF. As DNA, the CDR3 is TGTGCCAGCAGCCGGACTAGTGGAACAGATACGCAGTATTTT.

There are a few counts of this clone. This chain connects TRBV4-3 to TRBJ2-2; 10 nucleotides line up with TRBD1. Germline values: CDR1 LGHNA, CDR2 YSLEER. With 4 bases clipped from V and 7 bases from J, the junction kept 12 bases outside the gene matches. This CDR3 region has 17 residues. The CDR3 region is CASSLETGGYRDGELFF. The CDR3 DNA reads TGCGCCAGCAGCCTAGAGACAGGGGGCTATCGGGACGGGGAGCTGTTTTTT.

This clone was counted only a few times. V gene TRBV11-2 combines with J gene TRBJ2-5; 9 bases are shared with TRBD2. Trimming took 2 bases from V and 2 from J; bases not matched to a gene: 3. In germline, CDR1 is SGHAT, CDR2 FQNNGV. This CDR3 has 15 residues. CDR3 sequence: CASSLLAGRQETQYF. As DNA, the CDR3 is TGTGCCAGCAGCTTACTAGCGGGAAGGCAAGAGACCCAGTACTTC. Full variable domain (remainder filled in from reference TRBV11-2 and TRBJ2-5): EAGVAQSPRYKIIEKRQSVAFWCNPISGHATLYWYQQILGQGPKLLIQFQNNGVVDDSQLPKDRFSAERLKGVDSTLKIQPAKLEDSAVYLCASSLLAGRQETQYFGPGTRLLVL.

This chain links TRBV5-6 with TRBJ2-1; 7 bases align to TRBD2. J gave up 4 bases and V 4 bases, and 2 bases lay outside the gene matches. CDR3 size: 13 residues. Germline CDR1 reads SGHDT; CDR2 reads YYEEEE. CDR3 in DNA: TGTGCCAGCAGCAGGACTAGTTACAATGAGCAGTTCTTC. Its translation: CASSRTSYNEQFF.

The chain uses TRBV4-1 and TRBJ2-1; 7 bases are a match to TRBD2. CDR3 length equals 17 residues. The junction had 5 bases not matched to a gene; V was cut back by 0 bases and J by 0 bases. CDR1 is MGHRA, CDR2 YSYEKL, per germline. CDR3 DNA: TGCGCCAGCAGCCAAGAAGGACTAGTGAGCTCCTACAATGAGCAGTTCTTC. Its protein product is CASSQEGLVSSYNEQFF.